This TCR beta chain was captured in a study of cytomegalovirus exposure and HLA in healthy donors. Notes on this clone: Its antigen is as yet unknown.

PCR used 60 Vbeta primers and 13 Jbeta primers. Using immunoSEQ multiplex PCR, the repertoire was profiled, and TCRdb retains in-frame clones only, with some absent. The repertoire has about 150,000 clones, roughly 80% of them found once; the top ten carry less than 2.5%. Whole-study results and caveats: Analysis performed later showed TCR beta chains linked to HLA being more clonally expanded than equally common others. For most subjects, TCR beta sequences were reported to predict HLA-A and HLA-B alleles with accuracy.

The CDR3 contains 15 residues. Trimming removed 0 bases from V and 4 bases from J; junction bases left unmatched: 6. Per the germline V gene, CDR1 is SGHRS and CDR2 is YFSETQ. Sequenced material: PBMCs. The V gene is TRBV5-1, the J gene TRBJ1-1; 7 bases fit TRBD1. The source is a boy aged 2 to 10 in good health and CMV-seronegative. The CDR3 bases are TGCGCCAGCAGCTTGGTGGCAGGGGGGAGCACTGAAGCTTTCTTT. Its translation: CASSLVAGGSTEAFF.